Listed below are T cell receptor beta chains from one sample, sequenced in a study of lymphopenia after photon versus proton radiotherapy. TCRdb's copy holds only in-frame clones and misses some; the assay was immunoSEQ multiplex PCR. Of about 64,000 clones listed, 87% are singletons. Sequences were derived from peripheral blood, sampled from a patient treated with proton-based radiotherapy. These receptors came from a man older than 75 with esophageal cancer. Both conserved end residues are trimmed from each CDR3. The order of the fields is V gene, J gene, D gene, clone size, CDR3 protein. The D gene is left open where the match is weak. A row's size may be missing; if present it is once, few, many or a size class.

TRBV9,TRBJ2-1,.,.,ASSVQGFSSYNEQF
TRBV18,TRBJ2-4,.,.,ASSPRTDLAKNIQY
TRBV7-6,TRBJ2-5,TRBD2,.,ASSLGGGREQEETQY
TRBV19,TRBJ1-3,.,.,ASSIGPAEPISGNTIY
TRBV7-2,TRBJ1-1,.,.,ASSRRYTEAF
TRBV25-1,TRBJ1-1,.,.,ASSLHRGILGSTEAF
TRBV28,TRBJ1-5,.,.,ASSFSTWGNQPQH
TRBV9,TRBJ2-7,.,.,ASSATAGSEQY
TRBV2,TRBJ2-1,TRBD1,.,ANSGQGGTSEQF
TRBV4-2,TRBJ2-1,.,.,ASSQEQTSYNEQF
TRBV21-1,TRBJ2-3,.,.,ASSKPGQVSTDTQY
TRBV7-9,TRBJ1-3,.,.,ASSSGGTWY
TRBV12-5,TRBJ1-5,.,.,ASGLYSNQPQH
TRBV19,TRBJ2-7,.,.,ASSIGTGYSHSYEQY
TRBV7-2,TRBJ1-3,.,.,ASSLGPVSSGNTIY
TRBV7-9,TRBJ2-7,TRBD1,.,ASSLATGEHSYEQY
TRBV5-1,TRBJ1-6,.,.,ASSLLGDINSPLH
TRBV5-5,TRBJ1-1,.,few,ASSLPQVTTEAF
TRBV4-3,TRBJ1-1,.,.,ASSGDTGTEAF
TRBV4-1,TRBJ2-1,.,.,ASSQSHPYNEQF
TRBV6-5,TRBJ1-1,.,.,ASSFYTEAF
TRBV5-4,TRBJ2-7,.,.,ASSIDGYEQY
TRBV6-5,TRBJ2-3,.,.,ASSFGQLPTDTQY
TRBV11-2,TRBJ2-7,.,.,ASSLSGVDEQY
TRBV25-1,TRBJ1-1,.,.,ASTRGYGGNTEAF
TRBV4-2,TRBJ1-1,TRBD1,.,ASSQEAGGAVTEAF
TRBV10-3,TRBJ2-7,.,.,ASSDSPHPDEQY
TRBV7-9,TRBJ2-1,.,.,ASSSESMNEQF
TRBV5-1,TRBJ2-7,.,.,ASSLEQGYEQY
TRBV9,TRBJ2-5,.,.,ASSPEVGGQETQY
TRBV4-3,TRBJ1-2,.,few,ASSQALRGGYT
TRBV30,TRBJ2-1,.,.,AWSVSFLRQVSYNEQF
TRBV19,TRBJ2-3,TRBD1,.,ASSIRAGGRDTQY
TRBV19,TRBJ1-1,.,.,ASSISDMGLTEAF
TRBV2,TRBJ1-3,TRBD1,.,ASSPPPGQGAGNTIY
TRBV19,TRBJ2-7,TRBD1,.,ASSQTQGALKGDSYEQY
TRBV6-1,TRBJ1-2,TRBD1,.,ASSVGTDHGYT
TRBV19,TRBJ2-2,.,.,ASRKPRGSHTGELF
TRBV4-2,TRBJ2-3,.,.,ASSQDRRDTQY
TRBV27,TRBJ2-1,.,.,ASSLGGQGQF
TRBV7-6,TRBJ1-1,.,once,ASSPGGQLSTEAF
TRBV7-3,TRBJ2-3,.,.,ASSFLGTQDTQY
TRBV5-6,TRBJ1-2,.,.,ASSNTDNYGYT
TRBV5-8,TRBJ2-7,TRBD2,.,ASSFGITAGEYEQY
TRBV30,TRBJ1-1,.,.,ADNPGPRWWKAF
TRBV9,TRBJ1-2,.,.,ASSPQWTVQANYGYT
TRBV5-6,TRBJ1-2,.,.,ASSLYPGTNYGYT
TRBV30,TRBJ2-5,.,.,AWSRTNQETQY
TRBV19,TRBJ1-5,.,.,ASSISLNLGNQPQH
TRBV11-2,TRBJ2-5,TRBD2,.,ATRGPGGETQY
TRBV5-1,TRBJ2-4,TRBD1,.,ASSGTGGAGNIQY
TRBV4-1,TRBJ1-3,.,.,ASSQTQSSGNTIY
TRBV5-1,TRBJ1-4,.,few,ASSLGTLGEKLF
TRBV19,TRBJ1-3,.,.,ASRRRAANSGNTIY
TRBV7-2,TRBJ1-5,.,.,ASSRGRDIDQPQH
TRBV15,TRBJ2-3,TRBD2,.,ATSRGQTSLADTDTQY
TRBV19,TRBJ1-4,TRBD1,.,ASSIGLDRAGEKLF
TRBV5-1,TRBJ1-1,TRBD1,once,ASSLEGTGREAF
TRBV11-2,TRBJ1-2,.,.,ASSFPGALAYGYT
TRBV5-1,TRBJ2-3,TRBD2,.,ASSLELAGSTDTQY